This entry lists 6 T cell receptor beta chains sequenced from one sample in a study of blood T cells in healthy people across ages. With a J-beta primer mix and a sample-barcoded 5' primer, a second PCR ran roughly 7 to 11 cycles. TCRdb re-analysed the 5' RACE reads in MiXCR, keeping a single row per CDR3 protein. This table has about 590,000 distinct CDR3 sequences, about 30% appearing once. Specimen: blood. The receptors were gathered from a woman of 80 years or more in good health.

A few counts support this clonotype. This chain uses TRBV24-1 with TRBJ2-3; D unclear. The CDR3 runs 16 residues. Germline V gene data show CDR1 as KGHDR and CDR2 as SFDVKD. V lost 0 bases and J 0 bases, leaving 9 bases between the germline ends. CDR3 nucleotides: TGTGCCACCAGTGATTTGCCGGCAGCTAGCACAGATACGCAGTATTTT. It is translated as CATSDLPAASTDTQYF.

This chain's CDR3 is CATSDSRTGGFTDTQYF. CDR3 DNA: TGTGCCACCAGTGATTCGAGGACAGGGGGGTTCACAGATACGCAGTATTTT. V is TRBV24-1 and J is TRBJ2-3, with 10 nucleotides matching TRBD1. V dropped 2 bases and J dropped 2; count of bases not matched to a gene: 6. The CDR3 runs to 17 residues. The germline CDR1 and CDR2 sequences are KGHDR and SFDVKD.

This clonotype was seen repeatedly, ten times or more. The chain is built from TRBV11-2 and TRBJ2-7, with D unresolved. V lost 1 base and J lost 2, with 15 bases in between. Germline CDR1 reads SGHAT; CDR2 reads FQNNGV. The CDR3 totals 16 residues. The CDR3 sequence: CASSLGFRGTPYEQYF. Here the CDR3 DNA reads TGTGCCAGCAGCTTAGGGTTTAGAGGAACCCCCTACGAGCAGTACTTC. The complete variable domain, with remaining parts taken from reference TRBV11-2 and TRBJ2-7, reads EAGVAQSPRYKIIEKRQSVAFWCNPISGHATLYWYQQILGQGPKLLIQFQNNGVVDDSQLPKDRFSAERLKGVDSTLKIQPAKLEDSAVYLCASSLGFRGTPYEQYFGPGTRLTVT.

This clonotype was detected many times. The gene calls are TRBV7-9 and TRBJ1-5; D might be TRBD1 (5 bases). The V end lost 5 bases, the J end lost 2 bases, and 19 bases lay between the germline ends. CDR3 length: 17 residues. Germline V gene data show CDR1 as SEHNR and CDR2 as FQNEAQ (reference sequence). The CDR3 loop is CASSPGLSASGNQPQHF. The CDR3 coding sequence is TGTGCCAGCAGCCCGGGACTTTCGGCGTCGGGCAATCAGCCCCAGCATTTT.

This clonotype was counted at least ten times. CDR3 loop: CASSHLVLRGYTF. In DNA, the CDR3 is TGTGCCAGCAGCCATCTAGTCCTCCGTGGCTACACCTTC. The rearrangement links TRBV3-1 to TRBJ1-2; no reliable D call. The CDR3 covers 13 residues. Trimming took off 3 bases at V and 7 bases at J, with 12 bases between the two ends. Germline lookup yields CDR1 LGHDT and CDR2 YNNKEL (reference sequence).

This clonotype was counted many times. The rearrangement uses TRBV7-2 and TRBJ2-7, with D unclear. Trimming took off 5 bases at V and 7 bases at J, with 12 bases between the two ends. The CDR3 has 12 amino acids. Germline V gene data show CDR1 as SGHTA and CDR2 as FQGNSA. The CDR3 coding sequence is TGTGCCAGCAGCGCGGCCTACAATGAGCAGTACTTC. It yields the protein CASSAAYNEQYF.